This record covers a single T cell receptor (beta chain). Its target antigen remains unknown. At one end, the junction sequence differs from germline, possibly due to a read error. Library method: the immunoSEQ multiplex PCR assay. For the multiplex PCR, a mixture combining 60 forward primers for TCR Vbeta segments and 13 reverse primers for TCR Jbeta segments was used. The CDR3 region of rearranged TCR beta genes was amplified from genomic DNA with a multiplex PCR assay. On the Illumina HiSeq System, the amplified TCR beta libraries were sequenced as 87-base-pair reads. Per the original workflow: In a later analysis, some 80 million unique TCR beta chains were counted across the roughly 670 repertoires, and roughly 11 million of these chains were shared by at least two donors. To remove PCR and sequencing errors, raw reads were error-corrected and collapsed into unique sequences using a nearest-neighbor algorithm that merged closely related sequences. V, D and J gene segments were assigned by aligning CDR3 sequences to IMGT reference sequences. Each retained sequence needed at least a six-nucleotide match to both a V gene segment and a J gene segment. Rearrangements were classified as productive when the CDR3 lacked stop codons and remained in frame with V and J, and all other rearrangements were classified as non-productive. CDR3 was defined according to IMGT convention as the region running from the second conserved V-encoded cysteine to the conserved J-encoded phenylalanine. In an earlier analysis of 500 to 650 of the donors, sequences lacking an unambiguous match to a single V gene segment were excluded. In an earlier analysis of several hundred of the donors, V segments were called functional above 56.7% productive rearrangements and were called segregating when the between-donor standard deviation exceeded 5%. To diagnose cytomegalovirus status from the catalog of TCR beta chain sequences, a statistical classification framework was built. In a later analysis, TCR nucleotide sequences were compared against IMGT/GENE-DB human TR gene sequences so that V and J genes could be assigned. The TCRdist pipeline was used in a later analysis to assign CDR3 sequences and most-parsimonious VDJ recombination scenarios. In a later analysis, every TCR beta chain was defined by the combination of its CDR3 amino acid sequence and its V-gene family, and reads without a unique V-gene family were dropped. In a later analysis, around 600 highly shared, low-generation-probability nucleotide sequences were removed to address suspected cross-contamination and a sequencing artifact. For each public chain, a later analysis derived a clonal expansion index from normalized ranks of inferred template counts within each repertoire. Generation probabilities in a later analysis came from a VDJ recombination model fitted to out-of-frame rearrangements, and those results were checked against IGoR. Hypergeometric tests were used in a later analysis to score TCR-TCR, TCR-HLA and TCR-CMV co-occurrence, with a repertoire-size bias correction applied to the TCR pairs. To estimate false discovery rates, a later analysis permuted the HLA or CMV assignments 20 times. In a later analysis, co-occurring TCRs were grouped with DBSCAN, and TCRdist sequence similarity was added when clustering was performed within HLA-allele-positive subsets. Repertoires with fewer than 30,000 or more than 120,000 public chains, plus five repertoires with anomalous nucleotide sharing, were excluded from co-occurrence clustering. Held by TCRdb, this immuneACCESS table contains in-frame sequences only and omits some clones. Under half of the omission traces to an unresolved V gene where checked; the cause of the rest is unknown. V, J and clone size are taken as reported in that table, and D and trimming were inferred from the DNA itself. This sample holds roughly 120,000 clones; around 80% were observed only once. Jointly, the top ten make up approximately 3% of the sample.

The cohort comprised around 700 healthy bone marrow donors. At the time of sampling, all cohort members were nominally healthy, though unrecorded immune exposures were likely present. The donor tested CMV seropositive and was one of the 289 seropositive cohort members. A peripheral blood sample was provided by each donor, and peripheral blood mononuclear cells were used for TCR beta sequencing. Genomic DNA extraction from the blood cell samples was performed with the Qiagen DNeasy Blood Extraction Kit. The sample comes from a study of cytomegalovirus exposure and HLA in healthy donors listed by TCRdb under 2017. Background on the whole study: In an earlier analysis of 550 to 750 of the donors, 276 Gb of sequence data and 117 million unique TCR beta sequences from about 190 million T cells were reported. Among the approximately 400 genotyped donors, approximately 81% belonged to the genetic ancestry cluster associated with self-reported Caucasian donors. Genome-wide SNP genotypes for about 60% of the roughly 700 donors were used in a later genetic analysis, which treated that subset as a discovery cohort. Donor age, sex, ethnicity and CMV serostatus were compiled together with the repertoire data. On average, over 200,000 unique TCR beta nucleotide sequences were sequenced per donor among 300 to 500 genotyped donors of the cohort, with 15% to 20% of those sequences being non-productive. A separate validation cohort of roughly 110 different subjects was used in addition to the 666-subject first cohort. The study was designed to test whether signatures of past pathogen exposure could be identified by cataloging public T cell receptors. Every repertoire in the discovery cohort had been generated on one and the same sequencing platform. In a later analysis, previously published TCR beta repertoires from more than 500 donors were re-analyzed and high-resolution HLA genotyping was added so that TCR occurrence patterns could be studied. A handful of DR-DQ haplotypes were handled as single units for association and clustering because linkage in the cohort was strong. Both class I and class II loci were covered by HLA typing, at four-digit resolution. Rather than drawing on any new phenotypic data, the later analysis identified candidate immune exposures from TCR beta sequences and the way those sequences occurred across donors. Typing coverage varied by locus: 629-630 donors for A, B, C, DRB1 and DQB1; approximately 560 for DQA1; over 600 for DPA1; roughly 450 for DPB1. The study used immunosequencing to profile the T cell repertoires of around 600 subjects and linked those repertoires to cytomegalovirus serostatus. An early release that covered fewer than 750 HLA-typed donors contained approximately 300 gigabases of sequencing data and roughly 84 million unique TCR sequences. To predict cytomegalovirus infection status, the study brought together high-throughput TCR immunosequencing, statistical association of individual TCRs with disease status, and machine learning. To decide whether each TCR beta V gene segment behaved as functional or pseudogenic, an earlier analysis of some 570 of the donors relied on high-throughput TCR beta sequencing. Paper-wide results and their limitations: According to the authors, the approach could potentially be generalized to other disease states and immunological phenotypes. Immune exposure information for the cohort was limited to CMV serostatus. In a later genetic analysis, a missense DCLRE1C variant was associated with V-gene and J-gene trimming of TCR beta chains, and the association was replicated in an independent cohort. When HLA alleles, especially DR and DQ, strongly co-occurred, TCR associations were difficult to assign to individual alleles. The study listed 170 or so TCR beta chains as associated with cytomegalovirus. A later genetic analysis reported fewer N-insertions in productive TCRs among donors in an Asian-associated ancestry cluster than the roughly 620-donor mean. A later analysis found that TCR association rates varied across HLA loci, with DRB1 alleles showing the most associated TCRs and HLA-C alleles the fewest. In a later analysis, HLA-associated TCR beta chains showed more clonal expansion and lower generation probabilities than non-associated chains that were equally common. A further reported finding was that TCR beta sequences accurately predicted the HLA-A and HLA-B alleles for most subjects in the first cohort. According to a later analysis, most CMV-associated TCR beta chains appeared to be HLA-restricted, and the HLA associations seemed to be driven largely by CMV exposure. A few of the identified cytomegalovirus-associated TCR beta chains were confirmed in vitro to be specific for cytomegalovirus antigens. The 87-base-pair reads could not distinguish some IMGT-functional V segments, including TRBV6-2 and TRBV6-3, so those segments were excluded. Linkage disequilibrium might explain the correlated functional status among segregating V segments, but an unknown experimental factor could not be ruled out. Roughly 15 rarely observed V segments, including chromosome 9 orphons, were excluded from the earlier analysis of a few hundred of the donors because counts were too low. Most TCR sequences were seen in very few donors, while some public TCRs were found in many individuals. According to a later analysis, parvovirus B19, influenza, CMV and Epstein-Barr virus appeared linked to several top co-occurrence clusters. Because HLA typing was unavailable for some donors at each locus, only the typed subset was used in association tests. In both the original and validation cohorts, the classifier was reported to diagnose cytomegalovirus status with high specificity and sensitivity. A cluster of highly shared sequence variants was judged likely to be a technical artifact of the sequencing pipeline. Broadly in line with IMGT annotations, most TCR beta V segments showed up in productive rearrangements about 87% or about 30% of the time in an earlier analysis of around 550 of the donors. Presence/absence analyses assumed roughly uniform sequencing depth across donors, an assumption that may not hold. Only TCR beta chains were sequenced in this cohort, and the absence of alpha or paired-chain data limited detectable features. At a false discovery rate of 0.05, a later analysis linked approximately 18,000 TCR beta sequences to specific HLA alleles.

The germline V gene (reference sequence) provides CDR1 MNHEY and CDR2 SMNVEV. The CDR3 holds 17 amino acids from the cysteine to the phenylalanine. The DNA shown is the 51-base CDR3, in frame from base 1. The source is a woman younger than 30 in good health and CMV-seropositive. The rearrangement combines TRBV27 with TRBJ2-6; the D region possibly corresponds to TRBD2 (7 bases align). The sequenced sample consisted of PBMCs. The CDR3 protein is CVSSFGGGRSGANVLTF. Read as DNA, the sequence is TGTGTCAGCAGTTTTGGCGGGGGCCGGTCCGGGGCCAACGTCCTGACTTTC.